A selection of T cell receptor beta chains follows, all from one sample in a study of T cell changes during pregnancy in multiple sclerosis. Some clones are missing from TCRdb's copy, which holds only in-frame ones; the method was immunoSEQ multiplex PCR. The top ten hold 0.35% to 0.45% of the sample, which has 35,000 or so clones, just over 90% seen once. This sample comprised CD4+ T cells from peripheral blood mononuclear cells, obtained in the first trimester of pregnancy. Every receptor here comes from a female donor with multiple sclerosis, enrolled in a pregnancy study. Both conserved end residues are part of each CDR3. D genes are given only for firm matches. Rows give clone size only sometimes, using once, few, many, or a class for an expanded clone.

CASAQGSAEQFF	TGTGCCAGCGCCCAGGGGTCGGCTGAGCAGTTCTTC	12	TRBJ2-1	.	.	TRBV6-1
CASSQMSQETQYF	TGCGCCAGCAGCCAAATGTCCCAAGAGACCCAGTACTTC	13	TRBJ2-5	.	.	TRBV5-1
CASSEERLSYNEQFF	TGTGCCAGCAGCGAAGAGCGGTTATCCTACAATGAGCAGTTCTTC	15	TRBJ2-1	.	.	TRBV5-4
CASKGRRPLHF	TGTGCCAGCAAGGGTAGGAGGCCCCTCCACTTT	11	TRBJ1-6	.	.	TRBV6-4
CATSTQFNQPQHF	TGTGCCACCAGCACGCAGTTCAATCAGCCCCAGCATTTT	13	TRBJ1-5	.	.	TRBV15
CASSQVKSGVDSNQPQHF	TGCGCCAGCAGCCAAGTAAAATCAGGGGTTGATAGCAATCAGCCCCAGCATTTT	18	TRBJ1-5	.	.	TRBV4-1
CASSEADSNIQQYF	TGTGCCAGCAGTGAAGCGGACAGTAATATCCAGCAGTACTTC	14	TRBJ2-7	.	.	TRBV6-1
CASSQDLAGRRNTIYF	TGCGCCAGCAGCCAAGATCTGGCAGGGAGGCGAAACACCATATATTTT	16	TRBJ1-3	.	.	TRBV4-3
CASSPLAGVNEQYF	TGTGCCAGCAGTCCGTTAGCGGGGGTGAACGAGCAGTACTTC	14	TRBJ2-7	TRBD2	once	TRBV27
CASSLQGKTGELFF	TGTGCCAGCAGCTTGCAGGGTAAAACCGGGGAGCTGTTTTTT	14	TRBJ2-2	.	.	TRBV5-5
CAWSVGLYNEQFF	TGTGCCTGGAGCGTGGGGCTATACAATGAGCAGTTCTTC	13	TRBJ2-1	.	.	TRBV30
CASSVAGGVQAYEQYF	TGTGCCAGCAGCGTAGCTGGGGGGGTCCAAGCCTACGAGCAGTACTTC	16	TRBJ2-7	TRBD2	.	TRBV9
CAISGRGQGYVHEQYF	TGTGCCATCAGTGGCCGGGGACAGGGATACGTGCACGAGCAGTACTTC	16	TRBJ2-7	TRBD1	.	TRBV10-3